Sequencing of this T cell receptor beta chain was carried out in a study of PD-1 blockade in classical Hodgkin lymphoma. The study, taken as a whole, reports: Baseline TCR diversity was reportedly lower in newly diagnosed patients than in healthy donors. It was reported as lower still in relapsed/refractory patients. Significant TCR diversity gains by C4D1 occurred in CD4+ but not CD8+ cells.

For this clone: The target antigen is unknown.

From germline, CDR1 is SGHDN and CDR2 FVKESK. The CDR3 consists of 15 residues. The V gene lost 4 bases and the J gene lost 1 base, with 14 bases spanning the gap. Time point defined: cycle 4 day 1 (C4D1), after five to seven weeks of nivolumab. All the patients suffered relapse after autologous stem cell transplantation, and brentuximab vedotin exposure differed. Thawed PBMCs were subjected to magnetic negative selection, which yielded isolated CD8+ T cells. Only in-frame clones appear in the TCRdb table, and some are missing; sequencing was by immunoSEQ multiplex PCR. Of more than 12,000 clones listed, 89% are singletons.

This TCR was recovered from a human donor with classical Hodgkin lymphoma. The chain links TRBV14 to TRBJ2-7, with D perhaps assigned TRBD1 or TRBD2 (5 bases each). The specimen was CD8+ T cells from blood, collected before the fourth cycle of nivolumab. CDR3 amino acids: CASSPHGTVSYEQYF. DNA of the CDR3: TGTGCCAGCAGCCCGCACGGGACGGTGTCCTACGAGCAGTACTTC.